This paragraph covers one T cell receptor beta chain sequence. The CDR3 sequence is 13 residues long. The data were produced by immunoSEQ multiplex PCR, yet TCRdb's version contains in-frame clones alone and is incomplete. The table includes about 130,000 clones, approximately 90% detected once. The sample belongs to a study of blood T cell repertoires in COVID-19. This TCR was sampled from a man aged 50-60 years with COVID-19, enrolled during active disease. Material: peripheral blood. The rearrangement links TRBV12-2 to TRBJ2-7; no DNA check was done on the table's D call, TRBD1. TRBV12-2 is shown as a pseudogene. The CDR3 DNA reads TGTGCAAGTCGCCCCGGGACAGGGAACGAGCAGTACTTC. Encoded protein: CASRPGTGNEQYF.